This T cell receptor (beta chain) stems from a study of post-analysis software for immune sequencing data. Whole-study context: Patients had relapsing-remitting, secondary progressive or progressive-relapsing multiple sclerosis; some lacked subtype.

Findings and limits, study-wide: A significant reduction in normalized Chao1 diversity was observed in multiple sclerosis patients versus controls. A handful of TRBV segments appeared more often in patients than in controls, and TRBV5-6, TRBV5-1 and TRBV20-1 were among these.

Libraries were made from TCR beta cDNA, and they carried unique molecular identifiers. Out of roughly 1 to 11 million T cells, a few hundred thousand cDNA molecules were generated. TCRdb passed the PCR reads through MiXCR, listing each CDR3 protein once. This table holds about 540,000 distinct CDR3 sequences, less than 40% found once. Per the germline V gene, CDR1 is DFQATT and CDR2 is SNEGSKA (reference sequence). The V and J ends lost 5 bases and 1 base, in that order; junction bases with no gene match: 8. The CDR3 length is 15 residues. As for this clonotype: Its antigen is not known.

This TCR came from a girl aged 2-17 years with multiple sclerosis. The chain uses TRBV20-1 and TRBJ2-5, with TRBD1 identical over 9 bases. The sample was blood. The CDR3, as DNA: TGCAGTGCTCCCGGGACAGGGACCGGCCAAGAGACCCAGTACTTC. This codes for CSAPGTGTGQETQYF.